The clone carrying this TCR beta chain was detected a few times. This specimen comes from a study of shared clonotypes between healthy human individuals. This CDR3 has 14 residues. Trimming removed 7 bases from V and 1 base from J, with 11 bases in between. CDR1 MNHEY and CDR2 SVGAGI come from the germline V gene. Produced via immunoSEQ multiplex PCR; TCRdb's table is partial and in-frame only. The table records 2 million to 2.5 million clones, 85% to 95% of them present only once. This rearrangement joins TRBV6-5 to TRBJ2-1; D gene uncertain. This TCR derives from a man between 18 and 35 years old in good health. Some clones in this sample may be carry-over from other donors' samples. The sequenced material came from naive CD4+ T cells from PBMCs. Subset described: CD45RA+ positively selected. The DNA for the CDR3 is TGTGCCAGCAACCGCGGTGGTTCCTACAATGAGCAGTTCTTC. Protein: CASNRGGSYNEQFF.